This record covers a single T cell receptor beta chain. Methods used by the authors: From reference gene primer amplification, estimates of nucleated cell counts were derived. Clones were sequenced by immunoSEQ multiplex PCR, and TCRdb holds only the in-frame ones, with some missing. The V and J calls and the clone size are those of that table, but D and trimming were determined from the DNA. The sample lists 180,000 or so clones; approximately 80% were seen once. The data are from a study of blood T cell repertoires in COVID-19. V shed 5 bases and J 4 bases; nucleotides not matched to a gene: 6. Germline V lookup: CDR1 LGHDT, CDR2 YNNKEL (reference sequence). This CDR3 is built from 15 residues. Each participant's cohort was designated according to participant-reported clinical history. No more than 2 weeks before study entry, exposed participants had met a case of COVID-19.

The sample was PBMCs or T cells enriched from blood (not recorded which). The V and J genes are TRBV3-1 (or the pseudogene TRBV3-2) and TRBJ2-5; TRBD2 agrees at 11 bases. This receptor was obtained from a man aged 60 to 69 who had been exposed to COVID-19. Here the CDR3 DNA reads TGTGCCAGCAGCACCATAGCGGGAGGGTTAGAGACCCAGTACTTC. Its translation is CASSTIAGGLETQYF.